This entry lists 15 T cell receptor beta chains sequenced from one sample in a study of blood T cells in healthy people across ages. The authors ran a second PCR of about 7 to 12 cycles using a sample-barcoded 5' primer and a J-beta primer mix. In TCRdb, the 5' RACE reads were re-called with MiXCR into one record per CDR3 protein. The sample lists around 800,000 distinct CDR3 sequences, about 47% occurring once. What was sequenced was blood. The receptors were sampled from a man older than 75 in good health.

This clonotype was found a few times. The rearrangement links TRBV20-1 to TRBJ2-1, with D maybe TRBD2 (5 bases). V was pared by 3 bases and J by 1 base, with 10 bases between. This CDR3 is 14 amino acids long. Germline-derived CDR1 and CDR2 are DFQATT and SNEGSKA (reference sequence). CDR3: CSASWRASYNEQFF. The CDR3 DNA sequence: TGCAGTGCTAGTTGGCGGGCGTCCTACAATGAGCAGTTCTTC.

As regards this clonotype: A clone one base away is much larger, so this may be a read error. The DNA of the CDR3 is TGTGCCGGCAGTCCTAGTGACACAGGGGTTGAAAAACTGTTTTTT. Residues: CAGSPSDTGVEKLFF. The rearrangement links TRBV12-3 or TRBV12-4 to TRBJ1-4; TRBD1 agrees at 7 bases. The CDR3 consists of 15 residues.

This clonotype came up many times. The chain carries TRBV12-3 or TRBV12-4 and TRBJ1-2; D is unclear. Trimming pared 3 bases from V and 0 bases from J, leaving 8 bases between. This CDR3 has 14 residues. CDR3 nucleotide sequence: TGTGCCAGCAGTTTCGAACAGCCTAACTATGGCTACACCTTC. It translates to CASSFEQPNYGYTF.

The rearrangement uses TRBV29-1 and TRBJ2-3, with TRBD1 matching over 7 bases. V trimming: 4 bases; J trimming: 2 bases; junction bases outside the gene matches: 12. The CDR3 runs to 16 residues. The germline CDR1 and CDR2 sequences are SQVTM and ANQGSEA. CDR3 DNA: TGCAGCGTTGGTTTACAGGGGTTCGGTTCCACAGATACGCAGTATTTT. The encoded protein is CSVGLQGFGSTDTQYF.

The chain employs TRBV3-1 and TRBJ2-5; 16 bases map to TRBD2. Trimming cost V 0 bases and J 5 bases; bases outside gene matches: 15. From germline, CDR1 is LGHDT and CDR2 YNNKEL (reference sequence). The CDR3 sequence is 21 residues long. The CDR3 reads CASSQDTLPGLAGGARETQYF. The CDR3, as DNA: TGTGCCAGCAGCCAAGACACCCTGCCGGGACTAGCGGGAGGGGCTCGGGAGACCCAGTACTTC.

There are a few counts of this clonotype. The genes are TRBV12-3 or TRBV12-4 and TRBJ2-1; D may be TRBD1 or TRBD2 (5 bases each). The V and J ends lost 6 bases and 6 bases respectively, with 15 bases between them. CDR3 length: 14 amino acids. The DNA of the CDR3 is TGTGCCAGCAGGTTGTCGGGACCCCCCAATGAGCAGTTCTTC. Its protein product is CASRLSGPPNEQFF.

The chain uses TRBV27 and TRBJ1-5; possible D gene TRBD1, 5 bases. The CDR3 is 18 residues long. V dropped 3 bases and J dropped 3 bases, with 21 bases sitting between them. Germline V gene data show CDR1 as MNHEY and CDR2 as SMNVEV (reference sequence). The CDR3, as DNA: TGTGCCAGCAGTTTTCTCGGTTCCCTAGGGGTAAACAATCAGCCCCAGCATTTT. Its translation is CASSFLGSLGVNNQPQHF.

This clonotype has more than one count but fewer than ten. The CDR3 bases are TGCAGTGCTAGAGAAGGAGGGTTCAGCAATCAGCCCCAGCATTTT. Amino acid sequence: CSAREGGFSNQPQHF. The V call is TRBV20-1, the J call TRBJ1-5; unclear D gene. CDR1 is DFQATT, CDR2 SNEGSKA, per germline (reference sequence). V lost 0 bases and J lost 1, with 10 bases in between. This CDR3 is built from 15 residues.

The gene calls are TRBV27 and TRBJ2-4; TRBD1 or TRBD2 may be the D gene (6 bases each). The J call may be in error: the DNA end matches TRBJ2-7 better. This CDR3 has 15 amino acids. Per germline, CDR1 MNHEY and CDR2 SMNVEV (reference sequence). The CDR3 spells CASSSTGGQFFEQYF. The DNA of the CDR3 is TGTGCCAGCAGCTCAACTGGGGGGCAGTTCTTCGAGCAGTACTTC.

The chain recombines TRBV4-2 with TRBJ1-1; D gene ambiguous. Germline-derived CDR1 and CDR2 are LGHNA and YNFKEQ. The germline V and J ends were trimmed by 4 bases and 2 bases, with 11 bases remaining between them. This CDR3 is 14 amino acids long. The CDR3 sequence is CASSREAGNTEAFF. The CDR3 DNA follows: TGTGCCAGCAGCCGAGAGGCGGGAAACACTGAAGCTTTCTTT.

The chain links TRBV6-5 to TRBJ1-4; a possible D gene is TRBD1 (6 bases). CDR1 and CDR2 from the germline V gene are MNHEY and SVGAGI. The length of the CDR3 is 14 residues. V was clipped by 11 bases and J by 0 bases, with 13 bases between them. CDR3 in DNA: TGTGCCGGATCCGGGACACCAACTAATGAAAAACTGTTTTTT. Translation gives CAGSGTPTNEKLFF.

A few counts support this clonotype. The V call is TRBV7-2, the J call TRBJ2-1; the D gene is possibly TRBD2 (6 bases). With 0 bases removed from V and 5 bases from J, the gap between germline ends came to 8 bases. This CDR3 is built from 14 residues. Germline V gene data show CDR1 as SGHTA and CDR2 as FQGNSA. The CDR3 reads CASSLAREDNEQFF. The CDR3 DNA follows: TGTGCCAGCAGCTTAGCGCGGGAAGACAATGAGCAGTTCTTC.

As for this clonotype: A much larger clone lies one base from this, so it may be a read error. V gene TRBV25-1 combines with J gene TRBJ2-2, with D possibly TRBD2 on 5 matching bases. This CDR3 region has 14 residues. Per the germline V gene, CDR1 is MGHDK and CDR2 is SYGVNS. CDR3 protein: CAGSALGEAGELFF. In DNA form, the CDR3 reads TGTGCCGGCAGTGCTTTGGGAGAGGCCGGGGAGCTGTTTTTT.

This sequence joins TRBV7-2 and TRBJ2-1, with D perhaps TRBD2 (5 bases). V was trimmed by 2 bases and J by 9 bases, leaving 20 bases between them. Germline V gene data show CDR1 as SGHTA and CDR2 as FQGNSA. The length of the CDR3 is 16 residues. CDR3 DNA: TGTGCCAGCAGCTTACGGGGTTTGAGTAGCAACGGTGAGCAGTTCTTC. Its protein is CASSLRGLSSNGEQFF.

The rearrangement joins TRBV28 to TRBJ2-3; 7 bases are a match to TRBD2. This CDR3 spans 15 amino acids. The ends lost 6 bases at V and 0 bases at J; junction bases unmatched: 6. CDR1 and CDR2 from the germline V gene are MDHEN and SYDVKM. The CDR3 protein is CASSTPGGSTDTQYF. The CDR3 coding sequence is TGTGCCAGCAGCACACCGGGGGGAAGCACAGATACGCAGTATTTT.